This T cell receptor (beta chain) was profiled in a study of breast tumors, draining lymph nodes, adjacent tissues. TCRdb re-called the multiplex PCR reads through MiXCR, storing one row per CDR3 protein. The data show about 150,000 distinct CDR3 sequences, more than 20% seen once. The germline V gene encodes CDR1 SGHRS and CDR2 YFSETQ. The CDR3 sequence is 14 residues long. The ends lost 4 bases at V and 2 bases at J; junction bases unmatched: 4. There are many counts of this clonotype. Axillary draining lymph nodes of breast cancer patients supplied the node samples. This rearrangement joins TRBV5-1 to TRBJ2-7; 9 bases agree with TRBD1. Sequencing used axillary lymph node tissue. This TCR came from a female donor with breast cancer. Some clones in this sample may be carry-over from other donors' samples. Here the CDR3 DNA reads TGCGCCAGCAGCGTGGGGACAGGGACCTACGAGCAGTACTTC. Amino acids: CASSVGTGTYEQYF.